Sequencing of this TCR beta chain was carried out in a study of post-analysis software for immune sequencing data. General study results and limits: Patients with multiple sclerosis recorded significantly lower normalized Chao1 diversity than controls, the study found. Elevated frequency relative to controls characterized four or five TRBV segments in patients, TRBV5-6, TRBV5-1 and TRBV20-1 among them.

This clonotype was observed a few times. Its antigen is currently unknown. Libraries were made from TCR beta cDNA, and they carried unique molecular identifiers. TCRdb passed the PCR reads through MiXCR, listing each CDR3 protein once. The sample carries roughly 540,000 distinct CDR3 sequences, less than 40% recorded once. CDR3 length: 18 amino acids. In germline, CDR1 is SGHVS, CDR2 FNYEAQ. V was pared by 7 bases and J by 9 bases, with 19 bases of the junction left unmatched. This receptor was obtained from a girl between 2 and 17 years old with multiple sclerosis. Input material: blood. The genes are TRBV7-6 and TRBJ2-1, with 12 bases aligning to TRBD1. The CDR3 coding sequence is TGTGCCAGCACCATTAGGGGACAGGGGGCTTTGGTCAAGAGTGAGCAGTTCTTC. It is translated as CASTIRGQGALVKSEQFF.